This TCR beta chain originates from a study of cytomegalovirus exposure and HLA in healthy donors. Study-wide points: Certain indistinguishable V segments, among them TRBV6-2 and TRBV6-3, were excluded.

This clone was counted only a few times. Its antigen is as yet unknown. The CDR3 is 12 residues long. Germline V lookup: CDR1 SGHDT, CDR2 YYEEEE. J lost 11 bases, V lost 4 bases, and 8 bases had no gene match. Amplification used 60 Vbeta primers and 13 Jbeta primers. Profiling relied on immunoSEQ multiplex PCR, and the TCRdb table lists in-frame clones only, not all of them. The profile covers approximately 100,000 clones, with over 60% appearing a single time and 7.5% to 9.5% taken by the ten largest. The receptor's source is a human donor in good health. The sample comprised PBMCs. This chain links TRBV5-6 with TRBJ1-1; 7 bases align to TRBD1. The CDR3 region has the DNA TGTGCCAGCAGCCTGACAGGGAGGTCGGCTTTCTTT. This translates into CASSLTGRSAFF.